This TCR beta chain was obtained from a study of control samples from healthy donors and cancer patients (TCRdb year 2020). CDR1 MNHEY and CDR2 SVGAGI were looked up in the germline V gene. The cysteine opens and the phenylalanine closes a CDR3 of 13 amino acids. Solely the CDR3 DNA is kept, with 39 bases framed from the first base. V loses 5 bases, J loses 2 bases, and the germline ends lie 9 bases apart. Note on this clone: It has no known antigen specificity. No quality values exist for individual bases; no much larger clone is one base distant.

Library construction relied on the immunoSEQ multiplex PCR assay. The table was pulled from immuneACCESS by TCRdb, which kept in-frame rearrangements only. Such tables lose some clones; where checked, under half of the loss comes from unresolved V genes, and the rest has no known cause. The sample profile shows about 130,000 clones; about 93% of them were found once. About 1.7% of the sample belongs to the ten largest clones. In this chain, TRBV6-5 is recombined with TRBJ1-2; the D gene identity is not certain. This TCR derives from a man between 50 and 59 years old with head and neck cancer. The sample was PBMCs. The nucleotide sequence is TGTGCCAGCAGTCTACAGCCCAACTATGGCTACACCTTC. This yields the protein CASSLQPNYGYTF.